The present T cell receptor beta chain was sequenced within a study of T-cell memory formation after mild COVID-19. Whole-study context: Clustering of TCRs was largely donor specific.

Per the germline V gene, CDR1 is SGHRS and CDR2 is YFSETQ. The CDR3 runs to 14 residues. V lost 2 bases to trimming and J lost 8 bases, with 16 bases between them. TCRdb passed the 5' RACE reads through MiXCR, listing each CDR3 protein once. Here the sample spans tens of thousands of distinct CDR3 sequences, about 13% being singletons. The sequencing sample was made of PBMCs or a T cell subset sorted from them (not recorded which). This rearrangement joins TRBV5-1 to TRBJ1-2; D perhaps matches TRBD1 (5 bases). The sequence derives from an adult woman who had mild COVID-19 (a few samples of this study predate the infection). Cell type and time point are not known. The DNA of the CDR3 is TGCGCCAGCAGCTTTGAGGGGAATCTTGGCGGCTACACCTTC. As protein: CASSFEGNLGGYTF.